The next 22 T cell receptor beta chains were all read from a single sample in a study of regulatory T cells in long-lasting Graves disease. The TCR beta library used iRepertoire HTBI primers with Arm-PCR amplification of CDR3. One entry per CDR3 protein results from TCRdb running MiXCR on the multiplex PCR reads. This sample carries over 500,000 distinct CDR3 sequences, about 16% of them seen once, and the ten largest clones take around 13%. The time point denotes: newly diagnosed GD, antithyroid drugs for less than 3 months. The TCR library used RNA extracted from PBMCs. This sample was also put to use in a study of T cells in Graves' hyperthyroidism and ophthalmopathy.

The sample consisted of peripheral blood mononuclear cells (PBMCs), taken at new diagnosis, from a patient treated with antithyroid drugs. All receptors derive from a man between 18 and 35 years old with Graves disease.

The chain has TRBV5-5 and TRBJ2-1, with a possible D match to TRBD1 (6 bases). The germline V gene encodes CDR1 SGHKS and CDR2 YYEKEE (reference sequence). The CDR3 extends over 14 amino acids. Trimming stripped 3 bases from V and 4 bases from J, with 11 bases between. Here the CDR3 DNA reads TGTGCCAGCAGCTCAAGACAGGTTTACAATGAGCAGTTCTTC. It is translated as CASSSRQVYNEQFF.

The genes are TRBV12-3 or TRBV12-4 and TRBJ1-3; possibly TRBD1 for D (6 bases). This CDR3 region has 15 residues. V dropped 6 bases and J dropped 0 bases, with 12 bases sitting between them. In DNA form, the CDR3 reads TGTGCCAGCAGCGAAGGGACATACTCTGGAAACACCATATATTTT. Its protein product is CASSEGTYSGNTIYF.

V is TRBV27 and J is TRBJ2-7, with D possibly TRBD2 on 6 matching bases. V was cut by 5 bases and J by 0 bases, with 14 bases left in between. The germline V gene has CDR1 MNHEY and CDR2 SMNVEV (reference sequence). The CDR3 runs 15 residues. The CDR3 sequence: CASSLMAGSSYEQYF. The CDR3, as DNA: TGTGCCAGCAGTCTAATGGCGGGGAGCTCCTACGAGCAGTACTTC.

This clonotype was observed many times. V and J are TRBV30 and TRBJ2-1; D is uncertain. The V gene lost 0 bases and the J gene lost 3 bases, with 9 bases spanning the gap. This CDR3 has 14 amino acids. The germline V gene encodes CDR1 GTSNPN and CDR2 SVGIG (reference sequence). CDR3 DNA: TGTGCCTGGAGTGTAATGGCGATCTACAATGAGCAGTTCTTC. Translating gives CAWSVMAIYNEQFF.

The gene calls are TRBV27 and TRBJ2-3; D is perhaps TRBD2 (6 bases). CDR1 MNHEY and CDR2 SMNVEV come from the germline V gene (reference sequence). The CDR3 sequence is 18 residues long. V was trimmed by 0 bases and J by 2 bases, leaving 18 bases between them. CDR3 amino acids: CASSLSSEGFSTTDTQYF. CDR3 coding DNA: TGTGCCAGCAGTTTATCGTCGGAGGGGTTCTCTACCACAGATACGCAGTATTTT.

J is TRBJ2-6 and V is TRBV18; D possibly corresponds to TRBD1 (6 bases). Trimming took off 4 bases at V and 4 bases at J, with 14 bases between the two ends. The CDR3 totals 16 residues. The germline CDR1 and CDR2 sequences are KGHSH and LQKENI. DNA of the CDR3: TGTGCCAGCTCACAAACAGGGTCGGCGGGGGCCAACGTCCTGACTTTC. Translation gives CASSQTGSAGANVLTF.

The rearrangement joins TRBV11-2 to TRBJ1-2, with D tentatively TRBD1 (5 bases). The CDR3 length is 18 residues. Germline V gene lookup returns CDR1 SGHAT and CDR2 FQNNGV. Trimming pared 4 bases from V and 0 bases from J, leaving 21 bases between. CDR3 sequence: CASSSPRRQGSTNYGYTF. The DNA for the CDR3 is TGTGCCAGCAGCTCACCACGTCGTCAGGGATCAACTAACTATGGCTACACCTTC.

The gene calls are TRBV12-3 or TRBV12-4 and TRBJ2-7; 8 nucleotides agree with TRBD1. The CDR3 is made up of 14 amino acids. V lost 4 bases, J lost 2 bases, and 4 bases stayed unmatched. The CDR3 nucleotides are TGTGCCAGCAGTTGGGGACAGGTAACCTACGAGCAGTACTTC. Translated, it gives CASSWGQVTYEQYF.

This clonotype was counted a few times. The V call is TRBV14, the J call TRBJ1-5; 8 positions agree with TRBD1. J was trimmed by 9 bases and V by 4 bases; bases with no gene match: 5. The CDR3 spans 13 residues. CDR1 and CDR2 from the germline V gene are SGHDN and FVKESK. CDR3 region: CASSPGQGAPQHF. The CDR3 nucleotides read TGTGCCAGCAGCCCTGGACAGGGAGCGCCCCAGCATTTT.

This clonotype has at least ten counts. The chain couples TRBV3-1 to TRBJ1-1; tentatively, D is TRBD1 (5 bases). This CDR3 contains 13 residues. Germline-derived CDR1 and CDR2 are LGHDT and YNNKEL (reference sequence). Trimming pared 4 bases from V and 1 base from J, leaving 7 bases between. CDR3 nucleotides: TGTGCCAGCAGCCGACAGAGGAACACTGAAGCTTTCTTT. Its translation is CASSRQRNTEAFF.

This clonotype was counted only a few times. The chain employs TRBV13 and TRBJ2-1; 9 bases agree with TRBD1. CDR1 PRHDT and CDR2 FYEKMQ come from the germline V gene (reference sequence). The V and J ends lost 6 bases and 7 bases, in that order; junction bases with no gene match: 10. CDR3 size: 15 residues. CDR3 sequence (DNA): TGTGCCAGCAGTCACAGGGGGCTAAAAACTAATGAGCAGTTCTTC. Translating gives CASSHRGLKTNEQFF.

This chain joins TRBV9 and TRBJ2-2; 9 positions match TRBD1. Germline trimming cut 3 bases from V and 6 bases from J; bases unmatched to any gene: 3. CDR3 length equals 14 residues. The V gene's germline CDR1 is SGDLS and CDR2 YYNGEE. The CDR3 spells CASSGTGAAGELFF. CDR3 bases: TGTGCCAGCAGCGGGACAGGGGCGGCCGGGGAGCTGTTTTTT.

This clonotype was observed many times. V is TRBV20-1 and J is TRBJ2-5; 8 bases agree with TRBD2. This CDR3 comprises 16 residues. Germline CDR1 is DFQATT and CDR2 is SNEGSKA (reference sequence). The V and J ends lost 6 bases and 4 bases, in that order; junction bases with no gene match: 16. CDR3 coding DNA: TGCAGTGCCCCAGTCCAGTCAGCGGGAGTTCGAGAGACCCAGTACTTC. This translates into CSAPVQSAGVRETQYF.

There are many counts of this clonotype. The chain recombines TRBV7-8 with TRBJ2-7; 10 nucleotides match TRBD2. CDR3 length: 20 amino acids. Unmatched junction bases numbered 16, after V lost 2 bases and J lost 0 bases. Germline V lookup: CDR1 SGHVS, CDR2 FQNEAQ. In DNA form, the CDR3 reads TGTGCCAGCAGCTTAAGGCTAAAGCGGGAGGGCGGTAAATACTCCTACGAGCAGTACTTC. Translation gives CASSLRLKREGGKYSYEQYF.

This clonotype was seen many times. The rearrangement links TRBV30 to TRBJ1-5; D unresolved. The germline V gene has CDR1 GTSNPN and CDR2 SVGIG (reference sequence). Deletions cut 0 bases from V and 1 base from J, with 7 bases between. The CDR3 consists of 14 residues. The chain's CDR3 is CAWSVRSSNQPQHF. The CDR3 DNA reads TGTGCCTGGAGTGTACGGTCGAGCAATCAGCCCCAGCATTTT. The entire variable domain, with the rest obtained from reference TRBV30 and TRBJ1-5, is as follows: SQTIHQWPATLVQPVGSPLSLECTVEGTSNPNLYWYRQAAGRGLQLLFYSVGIGQISSEVPQNLSASRPQDRQFILSSKKLLLSDSGFYLCAWSVRSSNQPQHFGDGTRLSIL.

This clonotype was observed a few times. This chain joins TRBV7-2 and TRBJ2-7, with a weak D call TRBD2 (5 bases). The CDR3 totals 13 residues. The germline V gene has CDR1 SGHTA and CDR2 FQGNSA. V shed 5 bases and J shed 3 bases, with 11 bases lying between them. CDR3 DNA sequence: TGTGCCAGCAGCCCGAGGACTTACTACGAGCAGTACTTC. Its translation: CASSPRTYYEQYF.

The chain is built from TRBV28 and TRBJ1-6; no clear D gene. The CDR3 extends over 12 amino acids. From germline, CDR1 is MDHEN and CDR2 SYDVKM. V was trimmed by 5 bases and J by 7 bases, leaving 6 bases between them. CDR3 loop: CASSPLNSPLHF. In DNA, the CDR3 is TGTGCCAGCAGTCCACTCAATTCACCCCTCCACTTT.

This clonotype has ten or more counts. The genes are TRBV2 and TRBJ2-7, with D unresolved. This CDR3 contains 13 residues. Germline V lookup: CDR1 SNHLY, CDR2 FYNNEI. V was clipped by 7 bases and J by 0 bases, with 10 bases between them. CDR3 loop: CASKGHSSYEQYF. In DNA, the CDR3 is TGTGCCAGCAAGGGCCACAGCTCCTACGAGCAGTACTTC.

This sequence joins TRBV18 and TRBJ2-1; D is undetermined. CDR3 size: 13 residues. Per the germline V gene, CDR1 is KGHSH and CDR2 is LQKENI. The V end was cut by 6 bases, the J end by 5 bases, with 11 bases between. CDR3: CASSPDGDNEQFF. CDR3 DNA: TGTGCCAGCTCGCCCGACGGCGACAATGAGCAGTTCTTC.

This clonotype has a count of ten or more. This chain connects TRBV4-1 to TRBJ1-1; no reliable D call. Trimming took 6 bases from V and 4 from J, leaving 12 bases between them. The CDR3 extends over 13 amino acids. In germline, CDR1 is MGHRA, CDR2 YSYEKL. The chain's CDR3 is CASSPPLSTEAFF. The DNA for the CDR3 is TGCGCCAGCAGTCCCCCCTTGAGCACTGAAGCTTTCTTT.

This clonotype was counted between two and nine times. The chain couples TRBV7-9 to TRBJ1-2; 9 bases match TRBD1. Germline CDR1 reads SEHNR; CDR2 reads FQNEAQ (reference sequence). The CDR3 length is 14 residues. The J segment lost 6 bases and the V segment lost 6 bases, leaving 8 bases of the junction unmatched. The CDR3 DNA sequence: TGTGCCAGCAGGGCATTGACAGGGGGGCATGGCTACACCTTC. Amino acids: CASRALTGGHGYTF.

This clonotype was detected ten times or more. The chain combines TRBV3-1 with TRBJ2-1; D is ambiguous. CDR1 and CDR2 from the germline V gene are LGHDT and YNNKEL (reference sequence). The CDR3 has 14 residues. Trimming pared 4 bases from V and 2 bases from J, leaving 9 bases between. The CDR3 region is CASSRSGTYNEQFF. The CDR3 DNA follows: TGTGCCAGCAGCCGGTCCGGTACCTACAATGAGCAGTTCTTC.